This record looks at one T cell receptor beta chain sequence and its context. Its target is unknown. The data stem from a study of T cells in localized non-small cell lung cancer. Study-wide findings and caveats: A single tumor region was sequenced, leaving heterogeneity possible. Blood T cell density predicted longer survival; adjacent-lung clonality, shorter. Clonality peaked in uninvolved adjacent lung rather than tumor. In adjacent lung, a median roughly 60 of the top 100 tumor clones were found.

Trimming shortened V by 0 bases and J by 3 bases, and 8 bases separated the two germline ends. CDR3 size: 14 residues. The V gene's germline CDR1 is SGHNT and CDR2 YYREEE (reference sequence). Method: immunoSEQ multiplex PCR; TCRdb's copy keeps in-frame clones and lacks some. The sample lists roughly 20,000 clones, around 85% occurring once. This TCR derives from a man aged 35-69 years with stage I lung adenocarcinoma. The genes are TRBV5-4 and TRBJ2-3; D is unclear. The source was peripheral blood, collected before any cancer treatment. The CDR3 here is CASSLAEETDTQYF. The CDR3, as DNA: TGTGCCAGCAGCTTGGCCGAGGAGACAGATACGCAGTATTTT.